These 16 T cell receptor beta chains originate from one sample sequenced in a study of Graves' ophthalmopathy and Graves' hyperthyroidism. TCR beta CDR3 regions were amplified from RNA transcripts. The workflow started with a first-round RT-PCR run with HTBI primers and then moved on to a second-round multiplex PCR. TCRdb used MiXCR to reprocess the multiplex PCR reads, holding one entry per CDR3 protein. The data hold some 400,000 distinct CDR3 sequences, with about 16% observed a single time. Sequenced material: peripheral blood. These receptors were collected from a woman between 18 and 29 years old with Graves' ophthalmopathy.

This clonotype was seen at least ten times. J is TRBJ2-7 and V is TRBV6-1; TRBD1 matches 10 bases. Germline values: CDR1 MNHNS, CDR2 SASEGT. J was trimmed by 2 bases and V by 6 bases; bases with no gene match: 10. This CDR3 is built from 16 residues. CDR3 in DNA: TGTGCCAGCAGCCAAGCTCTGACAGGGGGCACCTACGAGCAGTACTTC. This translates into CASSQALTGGTYEQYF.

The chain links TRBV28 to TRBJ2-5; 10 nucleotides match TRBD2. With 2 bases clipped from V and 0 bases from J, the junction kept 6 bases outside the gene matches. The CDR3 spans 17 residues. Germline CDR1 and CDR2: MDHEN and SYDVKM. The CDR3 loop is CASSLGPGLANQETQYF. The CDR3 DNA reads TGTGCCAGCAGTTTAGGTCCGGGACTAGCGAACCAAGAGACCCAGTACTTC.

This clonotype was recorded at least ten times. V and J are TRBV27 and TRBJ1-6; D unclear. V lost 6 bases and J lost 3, with 12 bases in between. This CDR3 has 15 residues. From germline, CDR1 is MNHEY and CDR2 SMNVEV (reference sequence). The CDR3 loop is CASRLGDFYNSPLHF. In DNA form, the CDR3 reads TGTGCCAGCAGGTTGGGTGATTTCTATAATTCACCCCTCCACTTT.

This clonotype was detected once. This rearrangement joins TRBV24-1 to TRBJ1-1, with no clear D. This CDR3 has 13 residues. Trimming stripped 10 bases from V and 3 bases from J, with 14 bases between. Germline V gene data show CDR1 as KGHDR and CDR2 as SFDVKD. The CDR3 is CATTERGDTEAFF. The CDR3 DNA sequence: TGTGCCACGACGGAACGCGGGGACACTGAAGCTTTCTTT.

This clonotype came up many times. The chain recombines TRBV20-1 with TRBJ2-1; possibly TRBD2 for D (5 bases). Germline CDR1 and CDR2: DFQATT and SNEGSKA (reference sequence). This CDR3 has 14 amino acids. V was cut by 3 bases and J by 2 bases, with 11 bases left in between. The CDR3 spells CSASLSSAYNEQFF. CDR3 in DNA: TGCAGTGCTAGTTTGAGTAGCGCCTACAATGAGCAGTTCTTC.

This clonotype was found many times. The chain links TRBV7-9 to TRBJ2-5, with TRBD1 identical over 7 bases. The CDR3 loop spans 16 amino acids. Germline assignment: CDR1 SEHNR and CDR2 FQNEAQ (reference sequence). Trimming removed 4 bases from V and 4 bases from J; junction bases left unmatched: 12. CDR3 in DNA: TGTGCCAGCAGCTCCCGACAGGGAGTAAGGGGAGAGACCCAGTACTTC. It yields the protein CASSSRQGVRGETQYF.

This clonotype was recorded at least ten times. The chain recombines TRBV6-1 with TRBJ2-2, with 14 bases lining up with TRBD2. CDR3 size: 15 residues. The ends lost 6 bases at V and 5 bases at J; junction bases unmatched: 2. The germline V gene encodes CDR1 MNHNS and CDR2 SASEGT. The CDR3, as DNA: TGTGCCAGCAGAGGGACTAGCGGGGGTACCGGGGAGCTGTTTTTT. It translates to CASRGTSGGTGELFF.

The sample holds a few counts of this clonotype. This chain uses TRBV18 with TRBJ1-2; TRBD1 might be the D (6 bases). V dropped 6 bases and J dropped 4 bases, with 18 bases sitting between them. Germline V gene sequence: CDR1 KGHSH, CDR2 LQKENI. CDR3 length: 15 amino acids. This CDR3 is CASSHPEGGFYGYTF. CDR3 in DNA: TGTGCCAGCTCCCACCCCGAGGGGGGCTTCTATGGCTACACCTTC.

The chain employs TRBV28 and TRBJ2-7; 8 nucleotides agree with TRBD2. Trimming took 5 bases from V and 0 from J; bases not matched to a gene: 9. Germline V lookup: CDR1 MDHEN, CDR2 SYDVKM. The CDR3 totals 16 residues. The CDR3 nucleotides are TGTGCCAGCAGTCGCCTCGCTAGCGGGTTCTCCTACGAGCAGTACTTC. Protein: CASSRLASGFSYEQYF.

At least ten counts were recorded for this clonotype. The chain joins TRBV5-1 to TRBJ2-5, with TRBD2 matching over 7 bases. The CDR3 totals 15 residues. V lost 1 base and J lost 3; bases outside the gene matches: 6. Germline-derived CDR1 and CDR2 are SGHRS and YFSETQ. Here the CDR3 DNA reads TGCGCCAGCAGCTTGTCAGCGGGGATGAAAGAGACCCAGTACTTC. Protein product: CASSLSAGMKETQYF.

The chain employs TRBV7-2 and TRBJ1-6; D perhaps matches TRBD1 (5 bases). This CDR3 comprises 15 residues. Trimming took 5 bases from V and 9 from J, leaving 17 bases between them. Germline CDR1 is SGHTA and CDR2 is FQGNSA. The CDR3 is CASSPSGGSSSPLHF. CDR3 sequence (DNA): TGTGCCAGCAGCCCCTCCGGGGGATCGAGTTCACCCCTCCACTTT.

This clonotype has ten or more counts. V is TRBV7-2 and J is TRBJ1-3; D is ambiguous. The CDR3 is 18 residues long. CDR1 is SGHTA, CDR2 FQGNSA, per germline. Trimming stripped 0 bases from V and 0 bases from J, with 15 bases between. This chain's CDR3 is CASSLAPPGRHSGNTIYF. The CDR3 DNA follows: TGTGCCAGCAGCTTAGCGCCCCCAGGCCGGCACTCTGGAAACACCATATATTTT.

The rearrangement joins TRBV30 to TRBJ2-7; D gene ambiguous. The V gene's germline CDR1 is GTSNPN and CDR2 SVGIG (reference sequence). CDR3 length: 14 amino acids. Deletions cut 3 bases from V and 2 bases from J, with 14 bases between. CDR3 in amino acids: CAWRAWQSTYEQYF. The CDR3 DNA reads TGTGCCTGGAGGGCCTGGCAGTCAACCTACGAGCAGTACTTC.

This clonotype has only a few counts. The chain is built from TRBV28 and TRBJ1-2; a possible D gene is TRBD1 (6 bases). The germline V gene encodes CDR1 MDHEN and CDR2 SYDVKM. The CDR3 contains 11 residues. The CDR3 protein is CLSGTNYGYTF. In DNA form, the CDR3 reads TGTCTATCCGGGACAAACTATGGCTACACCTTC.

In its sample, this clonotype was seen many times. The chain couples TRBV12-3 or TRBV12-4 to TRBJ2-7; D unclear. The CDR3 is made up of 11 amino acids. V was pared by 6 bases and J by 7 bases, with 10 bases between. CDR3 amino acids: CASRRMGEQYF. For the CDR3, the DNA is TGTGCCAGCAGGCGGATGGGGGAGCAGTACTTC.

This clonotype was counted many times. This chain links TRBV12-3 or TRBV12-4 with TRBJ2-1; a weak D match, TRBD1 (6 bases). V lost 8 bases, J lost 2 bases, and 19 bases lay in between. CDR3 length: 16 amino acids. The CDR3 sequence: CASYPRQGMTYNEQFF. For the CDR3, the DNA is TGTGCCAGCTACCCTCGGCAGGGGATGACCTACAATGAGCAGTTCTTC.